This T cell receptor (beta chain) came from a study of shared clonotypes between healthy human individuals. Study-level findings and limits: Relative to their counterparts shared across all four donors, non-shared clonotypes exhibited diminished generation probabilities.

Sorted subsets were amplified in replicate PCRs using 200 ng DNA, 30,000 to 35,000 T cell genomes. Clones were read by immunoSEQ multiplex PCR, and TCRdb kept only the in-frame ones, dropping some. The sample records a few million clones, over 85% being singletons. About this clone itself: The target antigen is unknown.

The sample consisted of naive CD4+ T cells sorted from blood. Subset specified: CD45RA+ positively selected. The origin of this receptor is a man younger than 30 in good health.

CDR3 in DNA: TGTGCCAGCAGCTTATTCCTTGGACAGATTCAGTACTTC. Translated, it gives CASSLFLGQIQYF. V usage is TRBV7-9 and J usage is TRBJ2-4, with D possibly TRBD1 on 6 matching bases. CDR1 is SEHNR, CDR2 FQNEAQ, per germline (reference sequence). V shed 2 bases and J shed 10 bases, with 12 bases lying between them. This CDR3 comprises 13 residues.